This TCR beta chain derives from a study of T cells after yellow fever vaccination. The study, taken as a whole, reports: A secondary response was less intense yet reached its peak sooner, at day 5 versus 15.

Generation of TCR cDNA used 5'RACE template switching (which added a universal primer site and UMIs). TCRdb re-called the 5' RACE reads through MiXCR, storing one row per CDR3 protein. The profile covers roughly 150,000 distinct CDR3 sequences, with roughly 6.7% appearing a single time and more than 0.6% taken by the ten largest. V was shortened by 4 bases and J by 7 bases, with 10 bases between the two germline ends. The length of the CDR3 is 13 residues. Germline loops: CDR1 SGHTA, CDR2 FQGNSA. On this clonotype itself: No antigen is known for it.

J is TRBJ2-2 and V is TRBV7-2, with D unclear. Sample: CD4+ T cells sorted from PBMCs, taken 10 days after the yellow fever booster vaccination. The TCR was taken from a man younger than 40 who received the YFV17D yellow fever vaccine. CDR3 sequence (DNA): TGTGCCAGCAGCTCCGCGAATGACGGGGAGCTGTTTTTT. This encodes CASSSANDGELFF.